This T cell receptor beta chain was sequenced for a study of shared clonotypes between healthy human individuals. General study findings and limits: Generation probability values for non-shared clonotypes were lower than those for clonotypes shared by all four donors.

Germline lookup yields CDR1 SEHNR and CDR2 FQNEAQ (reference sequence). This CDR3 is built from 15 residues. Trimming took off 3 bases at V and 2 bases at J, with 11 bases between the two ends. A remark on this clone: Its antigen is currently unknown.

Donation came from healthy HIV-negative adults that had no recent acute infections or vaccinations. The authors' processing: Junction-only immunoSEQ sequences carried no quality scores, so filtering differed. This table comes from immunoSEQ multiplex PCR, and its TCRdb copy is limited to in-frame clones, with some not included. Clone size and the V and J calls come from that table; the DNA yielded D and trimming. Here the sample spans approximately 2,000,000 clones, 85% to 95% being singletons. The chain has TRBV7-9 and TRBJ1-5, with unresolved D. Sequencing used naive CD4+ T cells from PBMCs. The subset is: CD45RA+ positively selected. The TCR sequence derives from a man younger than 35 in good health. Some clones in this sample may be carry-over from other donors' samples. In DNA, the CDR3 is TGTGCCAGCAGCTTTGCAGCCGCCGGCAATCAGCCCCAGCATTTT. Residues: CASSFAAAGNQPQHF. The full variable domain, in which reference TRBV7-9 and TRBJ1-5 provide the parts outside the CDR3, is DTGVSQNPRHKITKRGQNVTFRCDPISEHNRLYWYRQTLGQGPEFLTYFQNEAQLEKSRLLSDRFSAERPKGSFSTLEIQRTEQGDSAMYLCASSFAAAGNQPQHFGDGTRLSIL.